This TCR beta chain is from a study of T cell responses to AZD1222 COVID-19 vaccine. Study results and limitations: Clonal diversity was possibly underestimated, and white British individuals and females predominated among donors. Only a handful of AZD1222 recipients tested seropositive at baseline. Regions left unmutated in variants are reportedly the target of nearly half of spike-specific TCRs. Following two doses of AZD1222, Spike-specific TCR breadth and depth rose.

In the case of this clone: Its specificity is not known.

Libraries were prepared by immunoSEQ multiplex PCR; TCRdb keeps only in-frame clonotypes and omits some of them. Of about 140,000 clones detected, about 89% appear once; the ten largest clones hold 2.5% to 3%. The sequence was collected from an adult in good health. The sequences come from peripheral blood, collected on day 0 of AZD1222 vaccination.

This chain's CDR3 is CASSQDLGTYEQYF. For the CDR3, the DNA is TGTGCCAGCAGCCAAGATCTCGGGACCTACGAGCAGTACTTC. This rearrangement joins TRBV4-2 to TRBJ2-7, with a possible D match to TRBD2 (5 bases). Looked up from germline, CDR1 is LGHNA and CDR2 is YNFKEQ. The V end lost 0 bases, the J end lost 2 bases, and 8 bases lay between the germline ends. This CDR3 is 14 amino acids long.